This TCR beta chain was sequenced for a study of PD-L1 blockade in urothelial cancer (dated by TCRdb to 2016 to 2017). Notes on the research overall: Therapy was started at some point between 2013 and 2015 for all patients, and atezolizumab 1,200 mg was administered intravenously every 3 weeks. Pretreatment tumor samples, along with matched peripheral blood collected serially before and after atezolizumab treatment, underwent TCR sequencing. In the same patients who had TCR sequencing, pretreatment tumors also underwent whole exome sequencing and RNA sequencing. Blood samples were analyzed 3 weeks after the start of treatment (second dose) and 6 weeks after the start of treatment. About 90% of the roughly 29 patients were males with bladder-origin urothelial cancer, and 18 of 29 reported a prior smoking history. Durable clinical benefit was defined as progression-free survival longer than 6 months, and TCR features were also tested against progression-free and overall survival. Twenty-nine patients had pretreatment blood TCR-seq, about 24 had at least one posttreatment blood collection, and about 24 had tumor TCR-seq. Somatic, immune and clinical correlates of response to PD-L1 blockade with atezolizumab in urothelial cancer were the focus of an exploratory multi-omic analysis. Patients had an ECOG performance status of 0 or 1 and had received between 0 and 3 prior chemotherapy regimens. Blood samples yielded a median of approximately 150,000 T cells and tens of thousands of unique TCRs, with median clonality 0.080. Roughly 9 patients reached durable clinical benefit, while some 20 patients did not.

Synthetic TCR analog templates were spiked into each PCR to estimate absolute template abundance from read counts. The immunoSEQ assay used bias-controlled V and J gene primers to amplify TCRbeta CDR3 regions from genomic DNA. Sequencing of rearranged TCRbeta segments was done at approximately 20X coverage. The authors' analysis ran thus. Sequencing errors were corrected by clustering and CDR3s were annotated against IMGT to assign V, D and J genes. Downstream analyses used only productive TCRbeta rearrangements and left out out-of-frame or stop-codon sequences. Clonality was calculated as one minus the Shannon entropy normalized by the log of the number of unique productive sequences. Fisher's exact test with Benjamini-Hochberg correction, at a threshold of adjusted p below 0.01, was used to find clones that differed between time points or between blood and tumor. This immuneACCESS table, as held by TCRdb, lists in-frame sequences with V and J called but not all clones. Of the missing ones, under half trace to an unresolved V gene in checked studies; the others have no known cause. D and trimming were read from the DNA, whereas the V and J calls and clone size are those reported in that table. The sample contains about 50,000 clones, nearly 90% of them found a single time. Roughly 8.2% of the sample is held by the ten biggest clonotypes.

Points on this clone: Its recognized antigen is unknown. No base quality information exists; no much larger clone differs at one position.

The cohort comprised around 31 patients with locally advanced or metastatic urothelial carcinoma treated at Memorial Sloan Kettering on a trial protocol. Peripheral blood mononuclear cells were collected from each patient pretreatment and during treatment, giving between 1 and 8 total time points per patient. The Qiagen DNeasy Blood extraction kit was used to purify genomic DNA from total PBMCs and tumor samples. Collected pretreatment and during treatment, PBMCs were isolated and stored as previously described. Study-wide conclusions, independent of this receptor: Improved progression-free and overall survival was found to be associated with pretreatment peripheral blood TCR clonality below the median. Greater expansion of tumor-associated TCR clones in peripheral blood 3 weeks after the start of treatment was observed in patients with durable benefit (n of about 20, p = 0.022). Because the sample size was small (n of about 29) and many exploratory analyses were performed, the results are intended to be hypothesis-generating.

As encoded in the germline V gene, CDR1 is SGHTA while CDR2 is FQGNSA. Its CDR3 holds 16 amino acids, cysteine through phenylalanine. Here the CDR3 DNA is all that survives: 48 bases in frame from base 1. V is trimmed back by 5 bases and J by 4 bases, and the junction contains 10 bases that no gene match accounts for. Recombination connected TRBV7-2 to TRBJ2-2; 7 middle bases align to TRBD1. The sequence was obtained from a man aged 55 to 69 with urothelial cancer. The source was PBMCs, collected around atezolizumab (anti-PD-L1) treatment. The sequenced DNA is TGTGCCAGCAGCCCTACGCCCGACAGGGCCACCGGGGAGCTGTTTTTT. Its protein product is CASSPTPDRATGELFF.